This T cell receptor (beta chain) appears in the sequencing data of a study of blood T cell repertoires in COVID-19. Study in general: Acute and convalescent COVID-19 specimens originated in the United States, Italy and Spain.

Generated by immunoSEQ multiplex PCR, the TCRdb table keeps only in-frame clones and is missing some. This sample has fewer than 350,000 clones, with less than 85% found just once. This clone appeared a single time. In germline, CDR1 is WSHSY, CDR2 SAAADI. The CDR3 is made up of 14 amino acids. After removal of 0 bases from V and 8 bases from J, the junction contained 3 bases not matched to a gene. The sequenced sample consisted of PBMCs or T cells enriched from blood (not recorded which). The genes are TRBV10-2 and TRBJ2-3, with 9 bases identical to TRBD2. The receptor was isolated from a woman in her thirties who had been exposed to COVID-19. CDR3 DNA: TGCGCCAGCAGTGAGTCGGCGGGGGGGCCTACGCAGTATTTT. It is translated as CASSESAGGPTQYF.